These T cell receptor beta chains were read from a single sample in a study of blood T cell repertoires in COVID-19. Clones were read by immunoSEQ multiplex PCR, and TCRdb kept only the in-frame ones, dropping some. The sample lists around 77,000 clones, roughly 90% seen once, with about 16% in the top ten. Source material: peripheral blood. These receptors were collected from a woman older than 75 with active or convalescent COVID-19. Each CDR3 is given with its conserved first and last residue. D genes are given only for firm matches. The size of a clone is reported for some rows only, either as once, few or many, or as a class for expanded clones.

v_gene: TRBV7-9; abundance: NA; j_gene: TRBJ2-3; d_gene: TRBD2; CDR3aa: CASSLGGSSGARTDTQYF; CDR3nt: TGTGCCAGCAGCTTAGGGGGGTCTAGCGGGGCCCGCACAGATACGCAGTATTTT
v_gene: TRBV28; abundance: few; j_gene: TRBJ1-5; d_gene: NA; CDR3aa: CASSFPQDHQPQHF; CDR3nt: TGTGCCAGCAGTTTTCCACAGGACCATCAGCCCCAGCATTTT
v_gene: TRBV4-2; abundance: NA; j_gene: TRBJ2-7; d_gene: TRBD1; CDR3aa: CASSYQGGQGRHSYEQYF; CDR3nt: TGTGCCAGCAGCTACCAAGGGGGACAGGGGCGGCACTCCTACGAGCAGTACTTC
v_gene: TRBV28; abundance: NA; j_gene: TRBJ2-7; d_gene: TRBD2; CDR3aa: CASSFLGLVHEQYF; CDR3nt: TGTGCCAGCAGTTTTCTAGGACTAGTCCACGAGCAGTACTTC
v_gene: TRBV4-1; abundance: NA; j_gene: TRBJ1-1; d_gene: NA; CDR3aa: CASSQGPGLNTEAFF; CDR3nt: TGCGCCAGCAGCCAAGGCCCGGGGTTGAACACTGAAGCTTTCTTT
v_gene: TRBV6-5; abundance: NA; j_gene: TRBJ2-1; d_gene: TRBD1; CDR3aa: CASSYRGQQQFF; CDR3nt: TGTGCCAGCAGTTACCGGGGACAGCAGCAGTTCTTC
v_gene: TRBV7-8; abundance: NA; j_gene: TRBJ1-1; d_gene: TRBD1; CDR3aa: CASSLRGTGFNTEAFF; CDR3nt: TGTGCCAGCAGCTTAAGGGGGACAGGGTTCAACACTGAAGCTTTCTTT
v_gene: TRBV28; abundance: few; j_gene: TRBJ2-7; d_gene: NA; CDR3aa: CASSSDSREQYF; CDR3nt: TGTGCCAGCAGCTCGGACAGCCGAGAACAGTACTTC
v_gene: TRBV15; abundance: few; j_gene: TRBJ1-5; d_gene: TRBD1; CDR3aa: CATITPGLQGKQPQHF; CDR3nt: TGTGCCACCATCACTCCCGGCTTACAGGGGAAACAGCCCCAGCATTTT
v_gene: TRBV28; abundance: NA; j_gene: TRBJ1-2; d_gene: TRBD1; CDR3aa: CASLRSRQGYGYTF; CDR3nt: TGTGCCAGCCTCCGCTCGAGACAGGGCTATGGCTACACCTTC
v_gene: TRBV5-1; abundance: NA; j_gene: TRBJ1-2; d_gene: TRBD1; CDR3aa: CASSPGQGEGYGYTF; CDR3nt: TGCGCCAGCAGCCCCGGACAGGGTGAGGGCTATGGCTACACCTTC
v_gene: TRBV19; abundance: NA; j_gene: TRBJ1-5; d_gene: NA; CDR3aa: CASSDGRGSNQPQHF; CDR3nt: TGTGCCAGTAGCGACGGACGGGGGTCCAATCAGCCCCAGCATTTT
v_gene: TRBV9; abundance: once; j_gene: TRBJ2-5; d_gene: TRBD2; CDR3aa: CASSRGSGGISQETQYF; CDR3nt: TGTGCCAGCAGCCGCGGCAGCGGGGGGATTTCCCAAGAGACCCAGTACTTC
v_gene: TRBV4-1; abundance: few; j_gene: TRBJ2-2; d_gene: NA; CDR3aa: CASSLPTGRDTGELFF; CDR3nt: TGCGCCAGCAGCCTTCCCACTGGCAGGGACACCGGGGAGCTGTTTTTT
v_gene: TRBV2; abundance: NA; j_gene: TRBJ1-2; d_gene: TRBD1; CDR3aa: CASIRQGFGGYTF; CDR3nt: TGTGCCAGCATAAGACAGGGTTTCGGTGGCTACACCTTC
v_gene: TRBV28; abundance: few; j_gene: TRBJ1-2; d_gene: NA; CDR3aa: CASSYVSTNYGYTF; CDR3nt: TGTGCCAGCAGTTACGTTAGTACTAACTATGGCTACACCTTC
v_gene: TRBV9; abundance: NA; j_gene: TRBJ2-1; d_gene: TRBD1; CDR3aa: CASSASTGGNEQFF; CDR3nt: TGTGCCAGCAGCGCATCGACAGGGGGCAATGAGCAGTTCTTC
v_gene: TRBV4-2; abundance: NA; j_gene: TRBJ2-2; d_gene: NA; CDR3aa: CASSQQTGSGELFF; CDR3nt: TGTGCCAGCAGCCAGCAGACTGGAAGCGGGGAGCTGTTTTTT
v_gene: TRBV19; abundance: NA; j_gene: TRBJ1-5; d_gene: NA; CDR3aa: CASSIFGQSNQPQHF; CDR3nt: TGTGCCAGTAGTATATTCGGACAGTCCAATCAGCCCCAGCATTTT
v_gene: TRBV10-3; abundance: NA; j_gene: TRBJ2-7; d_gene: TRBD1; CDR3aa: CAISESGDRAYEQYF; CDR3nt: TGTGCCATCAGTGAGTCGGGGGACAGGGCATACGAGCAGTACTTC
v_gene: TRBV4-1; abundance: NA; j_gene: TRBJ1-1; d_gene: NA; CDR3aa: CASSQENRAREAFF; CDR3nt: TGCGCCAGCAGCCAAGAAAACAGGGCCCGTGAAGCTTTCTTT
v_gene: TRBV9; abundance: NA; j_gene: TRBJ2-1; d_gene: TRBD2; CDR3aa: CASSVGTSELYNEQFF; CDR3nt: TGTGCCAGCAGCGTAGGAACTAGCGAGCTCTACAATGAGCAGTTCTTC
v_gene: TRBV5-6; abundance: few; j_gene: TRBJ1-5; d_gene: TRBD1; CDR3aa: CASSFGRHRGGQPQHF; CDR3nt: TGTGCCAGCAGCTTTGGGAGACACAGGGGAGGTCAGCCCCAGCATTTT
v_gene: TRBV4-1; abundance: NA; j_gene: TRBJ1-6; d_gene: TRBD1; CDR3aa: CASSQHTMDRDRGGSPLHF; CDR3nt: TGCGCCAGCAGCCAACACACGATGGACAGGGACCGGGGTGGGTCACCCCTCCACTTT
v_gene: TRBV11-3; abundance: NA; j_gene: TRBJ1-1; d_gene: NA; CDR3aa: CASSLRGGNTEAFF; CDR3nt: TGTGCCAGCAGCTTACGGGGGGGAAACACTGAAGCTTTCTTT
v_gene: TRBV3-1/TRBV3-2; abundance: NA; j_gene: TRBJ2-7; d_gene: TRBD1; CDR3aa: CASSQVAGGYEQYF; CDR3nt: TGTGCCAGCAGCCAAGTCGCAGGGGGCTACGAGCAGTACTTC
v_gene: TRBV7-8; abundance: NA; j_gene: TRBJ1-5; d_gene: TRBD1; CDR3aa: CASSVTGGGYSNQPQHF; CDR3nt: TGTGCCAGCAGCGTCACAGGGGGCGGTTATAGCAATCAGCCCCAGCATTTT
v_gene: TRBV30; abundance: NA; j_gene: TRBJ1-5; d_gene: TRBD1; CDR3aa: CAWRPRDRGNQPQHF; CDR3nt: TGTGCCTGGAGACCCCGGGACAGGGGCAATCAGCCCCAGCATTTT
v_gene: TRBV7-2; abundance: NA; j_gene: TRBJ2-2; d_gene: TRBD1; CDR3aa: CASSFWTGNTGELFF; CDR3nt: TGTGCCAGCAGCTTTTGGACAGGGAACACCGGGGAGCTGTTTTTT
v_gene: TRBV6-2/TRBV6-3; abundance: NA; j_gene: TRBJ1-5; d_gene: TRBD1; CDR3aa: CASSRTGNQPQHF; CDR3nt: TGTGCCAGCAGCCGGACAGGAAATCAGCCCCAGCATTTT
v_gene: TRBV7-2; abundance: NA; j_gene: TRBJ2-6; d_gene: NA; CDR3aa: CASSLAIGSGANVLTF; CDR3nt: TGTGCCAGCAGCTTAGCGATCGGCTCTGGGGCCAACGTCCTGACTTTC
v_gene: TRBV19; abundance: once; j_gene: TRBJ1-1; d_gene: TRBD1; CDR3aa: CASSRGQGFAAFF; CDR3nt: TGTGCCAGTAGTAGGGGACAGGGGTTCGCAGCTTTCTTT
v_gene: TRBV18; abundance: NA; j_gene: TRBJ1-5; d_gene: NA; CDR3aa: CASSPTDNQPQHF; CDR3nt: TGTGCCAGCTCACCGACAGACAATCAGCCCCAGCATTTT
v_gene: TRBV6-5; abundance: NA; j_gene: TRBJ1-6; d_gene: TRBD1; CDR3aa: CASSYRGRDSPLHF; CDR3nt: TGTGCCAGCAGTTACAGGGGGCGCGATTCACCCCTCCACTTT
v_gene: TRBV9; abundance: NA; j_gene: TRBJ2-1; d_gene: NA; CDR3aa: CASSTRRGGNEQFF; CDR3nt: TGTGCCAGCAGCACCCGGCGTGGGGGGAATGAGCAGTTCTTC
v_gene: TRBV10-3; abundance: NA; j_gene: TRBJ2-1; d_gene: TRBD1; CDR3aa: CAISDPGTGYNEQFF; CDR3nt: TGTGCCATCAGTGACCCCGGGACAGGGTACAATGAGCAGTTCTTC
v_gene: TRBV5-1; abundance: NA; j_gene: TRBJ1-1; d_gene: NA; CDR3aa: CASSRSLGGTEAFF; CDR3nt: TGCGCCAGCAGCCGCTCCCTCGGGGGGACTGAAGCTTTCTTT
v_gene: TRBV7-2; abundance: NA; j_gene: TRBJ1-6; d_gene: NA; CDR3aa: CASRGHSYNSPLHF; CDR3nt: TGTGCCAGCCGCGGACACTCCTATAATTCACCCCTCCACTTT
v_gene: TRBV6-5; abundance: NA; j_gene: TRBJ1-2; d_gene: TRBD1; CDR3aa: CASSLTGGNGYTF; CDR3nt: TGTGCCAGCAGTCTGACAGGGGGGAATGGCTACACCTTC
v_gene: TRBV4-3; abundance: NA; j_gene: TRBJ2-1; d_gene: TRBD2; CDR3aa: CASSQILAGLSNEQFF; CDR3nt: TGCGCCAGCAGCCAGATTCTAGCGGGGCTATCCAATGAGCAGTTCTTC
v_gene: TRBV7-9; abundance: NA; j_gene: TRBJ2-3; d_gene: TRBD1; CDR3aa: CASSTRDREWSDTQYF; CDR3nt: TGTGCCAGCAGCACCCGGGACAGGGAGTGGTCAGATACGCAGTATTTT
v_gene: TRBV5-1; abundance: NA; j_gene: TRBJ1-4; d_gene: TRBD1; CDR3aa: CASSITGDPNEKLFF; CDR3nt: TGCGCCAGCAGCATCACAGGGGATCCCAATGAAAAACTGTTTTTT
v_gene: TRBV27; abundance: NA; j_gene: TRBJ2-1; d_gene: TRBD2; CDR3aa: CASRRAGGAYNEQFF; CDR3nt: TGTGCCAGCAGGCGAGCGGGGGGGGCATACAATGAGCAGTTCTTC
v_gene: TRBV2; abundance: NA; j_gene: TRBJ2-3; d_gene: TRBD2; CDR3aa: CATQAGEIGTDTQYF; CDR3nt: TGTGCCACCCAAGCGGGGGAGATAGGCACAGATACGCAGTATTTT
v_gene: TRBV19; abundance: NA; j_gene: TRBJ2-7; d_gene: NA; CDR3aa: CASQYGPGAYEQYF; CDR3nt: TGTGCCAGCCAATACGGACCAGGGGCCTACGAGCAGTACTTC
v_gene: TRBV12-5; abundance: NA; j_gene: TRBJ2-7; d_gene: TRBD1; CDR3aa: CASGLELTGTGHSYEQYF; CDR3nt: TGTGCTAGTGGTTTGGAACTGACCGGGACAGGGCACTCCTACGAGCAGTACTTC
v_gene: TRBV11-2; abundance: few; j_gene: TRBJ1-4; d_gene: TRBD1; CDR3aa: CASSTRDRGGEKLFF; CDR3nt: TGTGCCAGCAGCACAAGGGACAGGGGAGGCGAAAAACTGTTTTTT
v_gene: TRBV6-6; abundance: NA; j_gene: TRBJ2-5; d_gene: TRBD1; CDR3aa: CASSPPWGQGYGRAQETQYF; CDR3nt: TGTGCCAGCAGTCCCCCCTGGGGACAGGGCTACGGACGAGCCCAAGAGACCCAGTACTTC
v_gene: TRBV9; abundance: NA; j_gene: TRBJ1-4; d_gene: NA; CDR3aa: CASSTGSWDEKLFF; CDR3nt: TGTGCCAGCAGCACCGGGTCCTGGGATGAAAAACTGTTTTTT
v_gene: TRBV11-2; abundance: NA; j_gene: TRBJ1-4; d_gene: TRBD1; CDR3aa: CASSPQQGTTNEKLFF; CDR3nt: TGTGCCAGCAGCCCGCAACAGGGGACGACTAATGAAAAACTGTTTTTT
v_gene: TRBV6-2/TRBV6-3; abundance: NA; j_gene: TRBJ1-6; d_gene: TRBD1; CDR3aa: CASSYSGQAHSPLHF; CDR3nt: TGTGCCAGCAGTTACTCCGGACAGGCCCATTCACCCCTCCACTTT
v_gene: TRBV5-5; abundance: NA; j_gene: TRBJ2-2; d_gene: TRBD2; CDR3aa: CASSLAGGPSRDTGELFF; CDR3nt: TGTGCCAGCAGCTTAGCGGGGGGGCCGTCGCGGGACACCGGGGAGCTGTTTTTT
v_gene: TRBV28; abundance: few; j_gene: TRBJ1-2; d_gene: NA; CDR3aa: CASGSGYGYTF; CDR3nt: TGTGCCAGCGGATCGGGCTATGGCTACACCTTC
v_gene: TRBV7-9; abundance: few; j_gene: TRBJ1-4; d_gene: TRBD1; CDR3aa: CASSAGQGNEKLFF; CDR3nt: TGTGCCAGCAGCGCTGGACAGGGGAATGAAAAACTGTTTTTT
v_gene: TRBV6-5; abundance: NA; j_gene: TRBJ2-7; d_gene: TRBD1; CDR3aa: CASSYTGQGAEQYF; CDR3nt: TGTGCCAGCAGTTACACCGGACAGGGGGCCGAGCAGTACTTC
v_gene: TRBV28; abundance: NA; j_gene: TRBJ1-1; d_gene: TRBD1; CDR3aa: CASILTGVNTEAFF; CDR3nt: TGTGCCAGCATCCTGACAGGGGTGAACACTGAAGCTTTCTTT
v_gene: TRBV3-1/TRBV3-2; abundance: NA; j_gene: TRBJ1-2; d_gene: NA; CDR3aa: CASSLYRVNYGYTF; CDR3nt: TGTGCCAGCAGCCTATACAGGGTTAACTATGGCTACACCTTC